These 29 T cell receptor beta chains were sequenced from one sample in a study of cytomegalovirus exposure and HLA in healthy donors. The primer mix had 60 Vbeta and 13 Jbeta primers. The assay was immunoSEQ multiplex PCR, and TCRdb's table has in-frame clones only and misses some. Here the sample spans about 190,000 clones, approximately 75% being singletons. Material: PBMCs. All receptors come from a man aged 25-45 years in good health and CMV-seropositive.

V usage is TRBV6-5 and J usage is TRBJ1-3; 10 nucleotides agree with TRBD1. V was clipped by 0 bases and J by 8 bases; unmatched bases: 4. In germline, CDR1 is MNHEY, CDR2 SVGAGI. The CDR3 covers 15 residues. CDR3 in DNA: TGTGCCAGCAGTTACTCGTCGGACAGGGGGGACACCATATATTTT. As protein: CASSYSSDRGDTIYF.

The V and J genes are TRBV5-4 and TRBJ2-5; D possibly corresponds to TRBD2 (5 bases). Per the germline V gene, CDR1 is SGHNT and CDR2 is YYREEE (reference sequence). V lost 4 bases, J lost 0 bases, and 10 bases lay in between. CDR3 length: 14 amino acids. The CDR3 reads CASSHLGDQETQYF. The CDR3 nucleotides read TGTGCCAGCAGCCACCTCGGGGACCAAGAGACCCAGTACTTC. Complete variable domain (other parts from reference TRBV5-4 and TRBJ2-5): ETGVTQSPTHLIKTRGQQVTLRCSSQSGHNTVSWYQQALGQGPQFIFQYYREEENGRGNFPPRFSGLQFPNYSSELNVNALELDDSALYLCASSHLGDQETQYFGPGTRLLVL.

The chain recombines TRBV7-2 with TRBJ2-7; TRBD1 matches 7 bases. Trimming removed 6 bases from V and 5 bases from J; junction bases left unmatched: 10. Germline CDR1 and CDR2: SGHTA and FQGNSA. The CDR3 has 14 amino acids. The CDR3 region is CASRLTGVVHEQYF. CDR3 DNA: TGTGCCAGCAGACTAACAGGGGTAGTCCACGAGCAGTACTTC.

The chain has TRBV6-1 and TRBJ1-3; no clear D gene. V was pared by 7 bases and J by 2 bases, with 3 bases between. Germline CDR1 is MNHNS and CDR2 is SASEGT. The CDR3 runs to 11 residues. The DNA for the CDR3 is TGTGCCAGCAATACTGGAAACACCATATATTTT. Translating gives CASNTGNTIYF.

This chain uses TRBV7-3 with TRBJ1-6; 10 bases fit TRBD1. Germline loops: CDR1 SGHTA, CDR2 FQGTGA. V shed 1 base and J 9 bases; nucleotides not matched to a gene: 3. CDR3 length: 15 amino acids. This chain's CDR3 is CASSLRGQGSSPLHF. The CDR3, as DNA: TGTGCCAGCAGCTTAAGGGGACAGGGGAGTTCACCCCTCCACTTT.

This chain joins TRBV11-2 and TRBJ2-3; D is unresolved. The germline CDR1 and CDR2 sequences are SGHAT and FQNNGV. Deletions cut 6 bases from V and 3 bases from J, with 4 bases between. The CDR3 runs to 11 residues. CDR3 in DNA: TGTGCCAGCAGTCAGACAGATACGCAGTATTTT. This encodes CASSQTDTQYF.

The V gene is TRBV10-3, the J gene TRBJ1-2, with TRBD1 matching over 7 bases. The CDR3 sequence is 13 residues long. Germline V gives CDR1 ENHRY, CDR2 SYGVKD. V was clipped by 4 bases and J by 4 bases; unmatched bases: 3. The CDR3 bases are TGTGCCATCAGTGGGGGACAGTTCTATGGCTACACCTTC. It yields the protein CAISGGQFYGYTF.

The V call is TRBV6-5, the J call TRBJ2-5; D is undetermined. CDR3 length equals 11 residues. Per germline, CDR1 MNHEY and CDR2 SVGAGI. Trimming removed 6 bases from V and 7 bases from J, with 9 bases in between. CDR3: CASRDAVTQYF. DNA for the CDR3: TGTGCCAGCAGGGATGCGGTGACCCAGTACTTC.

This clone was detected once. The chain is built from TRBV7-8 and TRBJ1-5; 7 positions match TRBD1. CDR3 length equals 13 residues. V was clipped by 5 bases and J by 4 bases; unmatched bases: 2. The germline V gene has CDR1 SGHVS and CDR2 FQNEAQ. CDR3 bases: TGTGCCAGCAGCACACAGGGGAATCAGCCCCAGCATTTT. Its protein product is CASSTQGNQPQHF.

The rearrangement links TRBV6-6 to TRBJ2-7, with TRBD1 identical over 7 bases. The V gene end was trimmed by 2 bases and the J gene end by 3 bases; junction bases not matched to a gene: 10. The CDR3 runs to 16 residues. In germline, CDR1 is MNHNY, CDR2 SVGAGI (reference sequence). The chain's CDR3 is CASSYRPGQRLYEQYF. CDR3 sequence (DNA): TGTGCCAGCAGTTACAGACCGGGACAGAGACTCTACGAGCAGTACTTC.

CDR3 loop: CASSFRQEFIGTQYF. CDR3 DNA sequence: TGTGCCAGCAGCTTTAGACAGGAGTTTATCGGTACGCAGTATTTT. This chain joins TRBV7-9 and TRBJ2-3; TRBD1 might be the D (6 bases). Trimming left V 3 bases short and J 8 bases short, with 18 bases between. The CDR3 loop spans 15 amino acids. Germline V gene sequence: CDR1 SEHNR, CDR2 FQNEAQ (reference sequence).

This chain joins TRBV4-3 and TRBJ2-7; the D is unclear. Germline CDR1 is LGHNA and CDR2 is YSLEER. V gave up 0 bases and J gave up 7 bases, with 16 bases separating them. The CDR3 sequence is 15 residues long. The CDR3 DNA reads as TGCGCCAGCAGCCAAGACGGCTCCTACAGCCTTGAGCAGTACTTC. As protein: CASSQDGSYSLEQYF.

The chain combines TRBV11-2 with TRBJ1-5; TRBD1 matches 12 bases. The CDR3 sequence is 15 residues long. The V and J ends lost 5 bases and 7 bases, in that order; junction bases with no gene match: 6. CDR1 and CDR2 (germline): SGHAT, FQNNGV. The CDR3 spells CASSKGTGGGQPQHF. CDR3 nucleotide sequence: TGTGCCAGCAGCAAAGGGACAGGGGGCGGACAGCCCCAGCATTTT.

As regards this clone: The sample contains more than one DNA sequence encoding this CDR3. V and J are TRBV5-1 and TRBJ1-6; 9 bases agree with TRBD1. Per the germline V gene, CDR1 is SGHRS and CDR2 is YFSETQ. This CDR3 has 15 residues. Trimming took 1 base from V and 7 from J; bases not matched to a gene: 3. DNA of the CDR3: TGCGCCAGCAGCTTGCGACAGGGGGGAAATTCACCCCTCCACTTT. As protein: CASSLRQGGNSPLHF.

CDR3 sequence reads: CASSSYRFGYTF. CDR3 DNA sequence: TGTGCCAGCAGCTCCTATCGGTTTGGCTACACCTTC. This rearrangement joins TRBV28 to TRBJ1-2; the D is unclear. Deletions cut 6 bases from V and 7 bases from J, with 12 bases between. This CDR3 is built from 12 residues. CDR1 and CDR2 (germline): MDHEN, SYDVKM.

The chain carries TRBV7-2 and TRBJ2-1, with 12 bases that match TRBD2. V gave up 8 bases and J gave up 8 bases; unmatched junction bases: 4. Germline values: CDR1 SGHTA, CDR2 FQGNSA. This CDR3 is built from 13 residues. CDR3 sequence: CASQLAGGDEQFF. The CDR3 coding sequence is TGTGCCAGCCAACTAGCGGGAGGCGATGAGCAGTTCTTC.

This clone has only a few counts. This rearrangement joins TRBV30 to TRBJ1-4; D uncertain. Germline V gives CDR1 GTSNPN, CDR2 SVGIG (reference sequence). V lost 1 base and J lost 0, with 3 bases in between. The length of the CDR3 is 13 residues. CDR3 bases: TGTGCCTGGAGTGGAGCAACTAATGAAAAACTGTTTTTT. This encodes CAWSGATNEKLFF.

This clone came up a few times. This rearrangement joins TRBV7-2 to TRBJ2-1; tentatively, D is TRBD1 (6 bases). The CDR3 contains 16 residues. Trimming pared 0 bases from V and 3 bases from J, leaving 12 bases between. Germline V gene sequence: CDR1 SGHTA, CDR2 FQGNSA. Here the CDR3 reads CASSLASDRNYNEQFF. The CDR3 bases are TGTGCCAGCAGCTTAGCGTCGGACAGAAACTACAATGAGCAGTTCTTC.

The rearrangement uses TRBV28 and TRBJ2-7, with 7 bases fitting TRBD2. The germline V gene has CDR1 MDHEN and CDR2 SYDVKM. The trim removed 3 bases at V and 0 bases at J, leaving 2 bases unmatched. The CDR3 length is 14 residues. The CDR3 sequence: CASSLPSGSYEQYF. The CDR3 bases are TGTGCCAGCAGTTTGCCTAGCGGCTCCTACGAGCAGTACTTC.

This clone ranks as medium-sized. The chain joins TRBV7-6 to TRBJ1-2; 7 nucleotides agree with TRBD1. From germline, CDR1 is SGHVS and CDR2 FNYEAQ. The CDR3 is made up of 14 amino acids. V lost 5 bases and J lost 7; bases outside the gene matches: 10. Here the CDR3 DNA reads TGTGCCAGCAGCCCCATAGACAGGGTGGGTGGCTACACCTTC. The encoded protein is CASSPIDRVGGYTF.

The CDR3 is CASRMVLNSYEQYF. Written as DNA, the CDR3 is TGTGCCAGCAGGATGGTCCTAAATTCCTACGAGCAGTACTTC. The chain carries TRBV6-6 and TRBJ2-7; D remains ambiguous. Per the germline V gene, CDR1 is MNHNY and CDR2 is SVGAGI (reference sequence). This CDR3 contains 14 residues. The ends were cut back, 6 bases at V and 1 base at J, with 13 bases in the middle.

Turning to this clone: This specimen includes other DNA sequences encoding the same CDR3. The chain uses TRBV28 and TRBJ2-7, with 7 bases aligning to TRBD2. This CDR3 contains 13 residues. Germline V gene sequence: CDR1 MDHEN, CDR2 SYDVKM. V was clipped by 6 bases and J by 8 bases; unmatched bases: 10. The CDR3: CASRPAGSLQQYF. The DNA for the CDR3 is TGTGCCAGCAGGCCAGCGGGGTCCCTCCAGCAGTACTTC. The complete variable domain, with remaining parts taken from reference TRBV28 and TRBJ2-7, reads DVKVTQSSRYLVKRTGEKVFLECVQDMDHENMFWYRQDPGLGLRLIYFSYDVKMKEKGDIPEGYSVSREKKERFSLILESASTNQTSMYLCASRPAGSLQQYFGPGTRLTVT.

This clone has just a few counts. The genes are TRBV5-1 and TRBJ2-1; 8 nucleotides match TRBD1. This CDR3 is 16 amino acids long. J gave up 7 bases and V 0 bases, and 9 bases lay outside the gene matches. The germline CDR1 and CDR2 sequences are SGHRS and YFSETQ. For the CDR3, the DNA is TGCGCCAGCAGCTTGGCCCCAGGGGGCGCTGGAAATGAGCAGTTCTTC. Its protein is CASSLAPGGAGNEQFF.

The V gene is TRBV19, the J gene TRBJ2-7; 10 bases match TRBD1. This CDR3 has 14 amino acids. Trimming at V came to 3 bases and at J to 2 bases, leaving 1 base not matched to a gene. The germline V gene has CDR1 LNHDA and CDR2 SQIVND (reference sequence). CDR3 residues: CASSMGQGPYEQYF. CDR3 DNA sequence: TGTGCCAGTAGTATGGGACAGGGGCCCTACGAGCAGTACTTC.

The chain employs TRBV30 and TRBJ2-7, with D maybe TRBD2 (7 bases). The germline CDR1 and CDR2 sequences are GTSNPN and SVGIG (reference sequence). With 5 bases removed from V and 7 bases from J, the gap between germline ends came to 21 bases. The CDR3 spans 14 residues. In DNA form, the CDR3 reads TGTGCCTGGGGCGGGGGCGGAGCGGTGGGTGAGCAGTACTTC. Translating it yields CAWGGGGAVGEQYF. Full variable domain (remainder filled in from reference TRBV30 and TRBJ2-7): SQTIHQWPATLVQPVGSPLSLECTVEGTSNPNLYWYRQAAGRGLQLLFYSVGIGQISSEVPQNLSASRPQDRQFILSSKKLLLSDSGFYLCAWGGGGAVGEQYFGPGTRLTVT.

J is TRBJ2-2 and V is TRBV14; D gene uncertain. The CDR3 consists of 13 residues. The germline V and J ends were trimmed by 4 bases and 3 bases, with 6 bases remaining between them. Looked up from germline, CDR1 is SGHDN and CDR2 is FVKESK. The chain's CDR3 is CASSPSDTGELFF. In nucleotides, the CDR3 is TGTGCCAGCAGCCCCTCGGACACCGGGGAGCTGTTTTTT.

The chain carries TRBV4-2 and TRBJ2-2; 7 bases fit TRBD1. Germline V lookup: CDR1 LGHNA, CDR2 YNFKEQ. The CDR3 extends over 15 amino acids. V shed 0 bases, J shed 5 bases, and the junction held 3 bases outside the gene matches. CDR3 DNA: TGTGCCAGCAGCCAAGAAGACAGGGATACCGGGGAGCTGTTTTTT. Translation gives CASSQEDRDTGELFF.

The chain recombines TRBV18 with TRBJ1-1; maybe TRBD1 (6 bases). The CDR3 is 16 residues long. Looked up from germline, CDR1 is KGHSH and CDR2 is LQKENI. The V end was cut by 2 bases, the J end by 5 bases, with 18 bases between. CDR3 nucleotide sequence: TGTGCCAGCTCACCAAGGTTTATGACAGGTTCTACTGAAGCTTTCTTT. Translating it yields CASSPRFMTGSTEAFF.

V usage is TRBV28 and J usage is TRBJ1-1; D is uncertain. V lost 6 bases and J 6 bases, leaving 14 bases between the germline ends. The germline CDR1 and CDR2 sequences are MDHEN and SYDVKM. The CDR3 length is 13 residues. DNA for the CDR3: TGTGCCAGCAGCCCACCCTACGTCGCTGAAGCTTTCTTT. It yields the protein CASSPPYVAEAFF.